The source of this TCR beta chain is a study of T cell responses to AZD1222 COVID-19 vaccine. Study outcomes and limitations: Nearly half of unique spike-specific TCRs reportedly avoided B.1.351 and B.1.1.7 mutated regions. Across spike, vaccine-associated CD4 TCRs were found, dominant at 160-218 and 743-854. Two AZD1222 administrations were followed by greater Spike-specific TCR breadth and depth. Scientists sampled the repertoires only once the peak T cell response had passed.

Measured with immunoSEQ multiplex PCR; TCRdb has only the in-frame clones, and not every one. The table has 100,000 or so clones, around 80% seen once; the top ten hold 4.5% to 6%. Details on this clone: Antigen specificity is unknown.

The V gene end was trimmed by 0 bases and the J gene end by 2 bases; junction bases not matched to a gene: 7. The CDR3 totals 16 residues. Per germline, CDR1 SGDLS and CDR2 YYNGEE. The chain carries TRBV9 and TRBJ1-2; 7 bases agree with TRBD1. The sample consisted of peripheral blood, taken on day 0 of AZD1222 vaccination. This TCR derives from an adult in good health. Here the CDR3 DNA reads TGTGCCAGCAGCGTAGCAGGGGGGGGCAGGAACTATGGCTACACCTTC. Protein product: CASSVAGGGRNYGYTF.